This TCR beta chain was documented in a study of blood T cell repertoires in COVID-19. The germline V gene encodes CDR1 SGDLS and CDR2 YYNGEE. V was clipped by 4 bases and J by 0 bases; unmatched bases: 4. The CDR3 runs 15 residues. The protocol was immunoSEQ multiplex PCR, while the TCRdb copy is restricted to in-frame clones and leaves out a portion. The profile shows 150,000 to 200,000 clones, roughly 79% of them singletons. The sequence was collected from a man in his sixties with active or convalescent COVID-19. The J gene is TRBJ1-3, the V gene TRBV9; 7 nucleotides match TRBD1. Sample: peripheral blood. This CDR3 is CASSPTGVSGNTIYF. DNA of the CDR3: TGTGCCAGCAGCCCAACAGGGGTCTCTGGAAACACCATATATTTT.